The present T cell receptor (beta chain) was sequenced within a study of Graves' ophthalmopathy and Graves' hyperthyroidism. For the study at large: Sampling took place at initial diagnosis, with peripheral blood obtained before any treatment.

Other autoimmune diseases, uncontrolled infections, pregnancy or lactation led to the exclusion of patients. The CDR3 has 12 amino acids. Germline V gene sequence: CDR1 SGHTA, CDR2 FQGNSA. V lost 3 bases to trimming and J lost 7 bases, with 7 bases between them. This clonotype was found many times. The TCR beta CDR3 regions underwent amplification from RNA transcripts. The first-round RT-PCR employed HTBI primers together with the Qiagen OneStep RT-PCR kit. A multiplex PCR was then performed as the second round. TCRdb re-derived calls from the multiplex PCR reads in MiXCR, one entry per CDR3 protein. The table shows roughly 170,000 distinct CDR3 sequences, with 35% to 50% occurring only once.

The chain carries TRBV7-2 and TRBJ1-5, with a possible D match to TRBD1 (6 bases). Sequenced input: peripheral blood. The receptor was isolated from a young man with Graves' ophthalmopathy. CDR3 in DNA: TGTGCCAGCAGCTTGGACAGCCAGCCCCAGCATTTT. It is translated as CASSLDSQPQHF.